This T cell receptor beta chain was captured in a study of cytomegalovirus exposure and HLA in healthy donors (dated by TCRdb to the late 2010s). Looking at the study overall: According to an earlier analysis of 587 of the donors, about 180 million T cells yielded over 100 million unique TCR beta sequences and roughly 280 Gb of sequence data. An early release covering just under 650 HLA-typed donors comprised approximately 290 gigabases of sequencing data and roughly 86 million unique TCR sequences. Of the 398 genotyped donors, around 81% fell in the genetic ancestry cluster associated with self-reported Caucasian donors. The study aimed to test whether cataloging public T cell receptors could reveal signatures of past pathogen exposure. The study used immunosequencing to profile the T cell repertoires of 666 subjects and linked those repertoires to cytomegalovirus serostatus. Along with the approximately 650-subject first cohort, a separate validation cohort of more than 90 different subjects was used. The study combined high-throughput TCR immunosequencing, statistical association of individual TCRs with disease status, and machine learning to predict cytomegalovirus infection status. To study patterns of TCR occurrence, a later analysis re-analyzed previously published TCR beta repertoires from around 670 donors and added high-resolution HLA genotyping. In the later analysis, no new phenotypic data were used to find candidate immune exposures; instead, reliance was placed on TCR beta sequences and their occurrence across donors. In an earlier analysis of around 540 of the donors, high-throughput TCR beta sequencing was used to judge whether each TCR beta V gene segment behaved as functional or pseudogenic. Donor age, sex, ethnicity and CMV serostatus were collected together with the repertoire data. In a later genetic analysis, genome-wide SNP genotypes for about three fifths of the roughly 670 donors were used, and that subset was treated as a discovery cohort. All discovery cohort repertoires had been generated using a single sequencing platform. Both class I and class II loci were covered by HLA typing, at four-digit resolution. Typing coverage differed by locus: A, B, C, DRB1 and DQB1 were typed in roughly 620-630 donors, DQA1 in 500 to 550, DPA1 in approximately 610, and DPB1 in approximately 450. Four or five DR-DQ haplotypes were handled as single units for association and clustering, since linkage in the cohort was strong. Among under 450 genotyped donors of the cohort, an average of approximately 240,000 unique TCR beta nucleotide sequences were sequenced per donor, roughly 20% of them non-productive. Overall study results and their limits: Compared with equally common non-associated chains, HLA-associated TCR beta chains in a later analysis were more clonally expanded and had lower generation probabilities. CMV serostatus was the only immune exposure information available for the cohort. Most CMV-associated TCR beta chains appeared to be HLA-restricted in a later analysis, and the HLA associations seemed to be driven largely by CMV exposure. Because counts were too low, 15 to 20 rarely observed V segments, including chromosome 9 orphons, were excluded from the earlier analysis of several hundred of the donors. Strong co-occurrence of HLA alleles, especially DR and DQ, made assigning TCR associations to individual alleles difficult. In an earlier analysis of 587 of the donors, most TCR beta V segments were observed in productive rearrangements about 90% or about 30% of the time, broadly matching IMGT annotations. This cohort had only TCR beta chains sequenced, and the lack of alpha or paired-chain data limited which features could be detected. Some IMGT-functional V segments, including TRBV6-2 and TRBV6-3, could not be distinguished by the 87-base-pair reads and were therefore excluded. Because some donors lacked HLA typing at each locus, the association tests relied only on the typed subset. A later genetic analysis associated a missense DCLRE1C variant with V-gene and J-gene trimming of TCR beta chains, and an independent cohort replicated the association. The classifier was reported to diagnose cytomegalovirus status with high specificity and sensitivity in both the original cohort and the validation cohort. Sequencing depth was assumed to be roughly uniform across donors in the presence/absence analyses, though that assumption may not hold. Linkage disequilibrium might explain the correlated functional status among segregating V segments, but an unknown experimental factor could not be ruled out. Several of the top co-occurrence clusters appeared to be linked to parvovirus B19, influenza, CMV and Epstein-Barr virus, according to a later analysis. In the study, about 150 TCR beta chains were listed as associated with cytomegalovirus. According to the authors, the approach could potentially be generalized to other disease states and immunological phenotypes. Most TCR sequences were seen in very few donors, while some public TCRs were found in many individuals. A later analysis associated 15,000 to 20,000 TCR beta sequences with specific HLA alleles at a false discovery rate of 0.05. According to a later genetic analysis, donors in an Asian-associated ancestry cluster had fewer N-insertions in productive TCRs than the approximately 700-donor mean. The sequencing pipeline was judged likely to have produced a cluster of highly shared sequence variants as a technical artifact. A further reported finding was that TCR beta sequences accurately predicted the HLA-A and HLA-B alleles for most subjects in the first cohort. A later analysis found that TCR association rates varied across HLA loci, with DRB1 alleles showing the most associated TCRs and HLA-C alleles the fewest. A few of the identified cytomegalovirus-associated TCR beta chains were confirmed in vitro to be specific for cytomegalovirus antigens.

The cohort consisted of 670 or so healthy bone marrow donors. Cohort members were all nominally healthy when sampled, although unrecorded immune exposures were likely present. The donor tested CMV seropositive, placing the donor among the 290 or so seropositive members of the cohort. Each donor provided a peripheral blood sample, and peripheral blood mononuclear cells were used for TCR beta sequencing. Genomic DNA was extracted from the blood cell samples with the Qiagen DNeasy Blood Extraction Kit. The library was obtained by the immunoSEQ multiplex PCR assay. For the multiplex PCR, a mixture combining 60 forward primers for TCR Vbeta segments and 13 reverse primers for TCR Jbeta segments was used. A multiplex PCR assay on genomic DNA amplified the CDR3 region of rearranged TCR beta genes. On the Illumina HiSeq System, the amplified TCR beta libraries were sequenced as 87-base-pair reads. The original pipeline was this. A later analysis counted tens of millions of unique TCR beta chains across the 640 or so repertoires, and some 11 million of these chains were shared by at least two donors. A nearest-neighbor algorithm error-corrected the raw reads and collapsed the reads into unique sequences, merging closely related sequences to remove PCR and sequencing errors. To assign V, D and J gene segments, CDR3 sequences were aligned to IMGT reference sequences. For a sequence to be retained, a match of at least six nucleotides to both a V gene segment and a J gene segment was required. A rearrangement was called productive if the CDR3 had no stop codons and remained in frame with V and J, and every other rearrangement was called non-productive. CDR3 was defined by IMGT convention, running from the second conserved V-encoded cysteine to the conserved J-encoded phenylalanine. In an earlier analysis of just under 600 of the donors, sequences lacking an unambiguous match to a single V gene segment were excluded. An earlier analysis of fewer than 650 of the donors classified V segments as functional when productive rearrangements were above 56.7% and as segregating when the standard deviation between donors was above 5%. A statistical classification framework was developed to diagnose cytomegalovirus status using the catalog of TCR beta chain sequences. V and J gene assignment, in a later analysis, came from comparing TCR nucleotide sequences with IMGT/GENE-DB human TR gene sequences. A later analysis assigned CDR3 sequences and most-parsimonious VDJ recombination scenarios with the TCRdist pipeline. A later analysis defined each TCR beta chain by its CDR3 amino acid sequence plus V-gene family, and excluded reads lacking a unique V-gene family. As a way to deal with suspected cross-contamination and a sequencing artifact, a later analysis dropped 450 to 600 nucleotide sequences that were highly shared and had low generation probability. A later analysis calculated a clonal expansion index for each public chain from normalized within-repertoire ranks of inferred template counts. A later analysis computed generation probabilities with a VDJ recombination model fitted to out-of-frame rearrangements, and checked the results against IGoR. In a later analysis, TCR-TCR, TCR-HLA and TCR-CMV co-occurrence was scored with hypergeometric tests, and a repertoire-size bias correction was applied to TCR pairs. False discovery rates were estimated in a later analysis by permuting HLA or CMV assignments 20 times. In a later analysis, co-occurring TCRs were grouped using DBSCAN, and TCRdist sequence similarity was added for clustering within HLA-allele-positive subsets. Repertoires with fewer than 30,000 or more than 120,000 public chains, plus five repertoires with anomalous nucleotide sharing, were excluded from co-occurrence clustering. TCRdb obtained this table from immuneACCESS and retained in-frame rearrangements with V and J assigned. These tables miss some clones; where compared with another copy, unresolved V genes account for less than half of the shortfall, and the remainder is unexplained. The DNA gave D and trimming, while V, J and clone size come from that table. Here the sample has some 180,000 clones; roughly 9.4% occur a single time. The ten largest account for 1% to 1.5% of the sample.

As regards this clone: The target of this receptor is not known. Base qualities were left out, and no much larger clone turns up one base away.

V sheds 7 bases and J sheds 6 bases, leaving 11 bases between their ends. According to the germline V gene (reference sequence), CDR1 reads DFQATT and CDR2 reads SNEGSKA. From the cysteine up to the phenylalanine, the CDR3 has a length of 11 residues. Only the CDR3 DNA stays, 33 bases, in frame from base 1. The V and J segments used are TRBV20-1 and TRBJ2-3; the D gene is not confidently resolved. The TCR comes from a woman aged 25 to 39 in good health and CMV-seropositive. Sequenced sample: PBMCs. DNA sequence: TGCAGTGAGCTATTTTTGGATACGCAGTATTTT. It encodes CSELFLDTQYF.